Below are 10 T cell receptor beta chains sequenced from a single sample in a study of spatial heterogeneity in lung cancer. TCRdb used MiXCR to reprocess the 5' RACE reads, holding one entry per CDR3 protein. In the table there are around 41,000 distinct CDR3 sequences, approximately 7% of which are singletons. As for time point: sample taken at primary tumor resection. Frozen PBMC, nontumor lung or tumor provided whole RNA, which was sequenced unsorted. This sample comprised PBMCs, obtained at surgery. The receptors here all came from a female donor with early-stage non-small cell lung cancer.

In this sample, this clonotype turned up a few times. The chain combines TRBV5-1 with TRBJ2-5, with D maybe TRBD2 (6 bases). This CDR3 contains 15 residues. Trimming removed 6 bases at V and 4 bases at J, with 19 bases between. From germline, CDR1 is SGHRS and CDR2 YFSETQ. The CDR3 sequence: CASTPGDTVGETQYF. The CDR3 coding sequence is TGCGCCAGCACCCCGGGAGACACGGTAGGAGAGACCCAGTACTTC. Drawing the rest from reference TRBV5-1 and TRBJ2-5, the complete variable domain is KAGVTQTPRYLIKTRGQQVTLSCSPISGHRSVSWYQQTPGQGLQFLFEYFSETQRNKGNFPGRFSGRQFSNSRSEMNVSTLELGDSALYLCASTPGDTVGETQYFGPGTRLLVL.

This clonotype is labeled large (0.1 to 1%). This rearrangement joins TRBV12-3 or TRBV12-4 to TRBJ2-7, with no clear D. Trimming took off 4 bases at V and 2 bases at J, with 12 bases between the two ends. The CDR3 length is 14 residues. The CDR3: CASSSATHPYEQYF. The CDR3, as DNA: TGTGCCAGCAGTTCGGCGACTCATCCCTACGAGCAGTACTTC.

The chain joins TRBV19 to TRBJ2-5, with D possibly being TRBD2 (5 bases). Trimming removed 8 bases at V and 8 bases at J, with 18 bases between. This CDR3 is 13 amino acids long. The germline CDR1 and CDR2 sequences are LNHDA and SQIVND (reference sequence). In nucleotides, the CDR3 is TGTGCCAGTGGCCCGACGGTACTAGACACCCAGTACTTC. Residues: CASGPTVLDTQYF.

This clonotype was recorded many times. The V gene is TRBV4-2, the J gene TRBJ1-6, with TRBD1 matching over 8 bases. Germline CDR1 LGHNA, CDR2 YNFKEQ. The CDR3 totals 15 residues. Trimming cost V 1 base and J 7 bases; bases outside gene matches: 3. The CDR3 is CASSQGDRGNSPLHF. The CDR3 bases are TGTGCCAGCAGCCAAGGAGACAGGGGCAATTCACCCCTCCACTTT.

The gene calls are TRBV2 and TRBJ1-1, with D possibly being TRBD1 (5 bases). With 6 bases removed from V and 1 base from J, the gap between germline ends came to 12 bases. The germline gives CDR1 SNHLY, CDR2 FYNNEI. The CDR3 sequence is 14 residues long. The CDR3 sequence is CASRGDSPNTEAFF. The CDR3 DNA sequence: TGTGCCAGCAGGGGAGACAGCCCGAACACTGAAGCTTTCTTT.

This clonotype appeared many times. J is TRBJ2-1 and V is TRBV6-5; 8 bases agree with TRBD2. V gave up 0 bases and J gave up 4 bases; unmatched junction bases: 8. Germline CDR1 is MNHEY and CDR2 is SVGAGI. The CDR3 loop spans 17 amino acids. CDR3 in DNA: TGTGCCAGCAGTTACTCCTGGACTAGCCATCGTTACAATGAGCAGTTCTTC. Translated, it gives CASSYSWTSHRYNEQFF.

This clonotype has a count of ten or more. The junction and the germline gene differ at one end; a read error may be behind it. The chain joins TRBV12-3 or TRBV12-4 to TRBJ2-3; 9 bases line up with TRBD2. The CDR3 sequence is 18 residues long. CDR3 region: CASRLVDLAGTRGDTQYF. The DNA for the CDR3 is TGTGCCAGCAGGTTAGTCGATCTAGCGGGGACCCGCGGAGATACGCAGTATTTT.

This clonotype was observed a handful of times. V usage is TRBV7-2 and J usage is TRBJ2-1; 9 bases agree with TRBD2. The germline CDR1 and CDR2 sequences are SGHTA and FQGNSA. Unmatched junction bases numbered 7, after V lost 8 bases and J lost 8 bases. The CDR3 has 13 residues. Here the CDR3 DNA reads TGTGCCAGCGCTAGCGGGAATCACCATGAGCAGTTCTTC. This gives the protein CASASGNHHEQFF.

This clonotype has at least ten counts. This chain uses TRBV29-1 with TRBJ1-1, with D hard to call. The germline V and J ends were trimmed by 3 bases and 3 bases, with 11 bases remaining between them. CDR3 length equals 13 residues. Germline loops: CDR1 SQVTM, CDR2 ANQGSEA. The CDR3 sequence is CSVEEDGYTEAFF. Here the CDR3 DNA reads TGCAGCGTTGAGGAGGATGGGTACACTGAAGCTTTCTTT.

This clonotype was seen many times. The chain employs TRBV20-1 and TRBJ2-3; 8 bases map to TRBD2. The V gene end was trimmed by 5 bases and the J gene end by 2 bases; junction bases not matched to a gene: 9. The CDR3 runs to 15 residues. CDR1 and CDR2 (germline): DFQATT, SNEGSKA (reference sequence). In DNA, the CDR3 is TGCAGTGCTTTTCTAGCGGGTTCTTACACAGATACGCAGTATTTT. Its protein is CSAFLAGSYTDTQYF.